This T cell receptor (beta chain) was recovered during a study of PD-L1 blockade in urothelial cancer. This clone was picked up a small number of times. Time point in this sample: pretreatment peripheral blood. Germline V CDR1 and CDR2: MDHEN, SYDVKM. The trim removed 3 bases at V and 7 bases at J, leaving 3 bases unmatched. CDR3 length equals 13 residues. The method was immunoSEQ multiplex PCR; TCRdb's version includes in-frame clones alone and lacks a portion of them. The sample has around 100,000 clones, roughly 84% seen once. The sequence derives from a man aged 55-75 years with urothelial cancer. This rearrangement joins TRBV28 to TRBJ2-1; 7 nucleotides match TRBD2. Source: PBMCs, taken around atezolizumab (anti-PD-L1) treatment. The DNA of the CDR3 is TGTGCCAGCAGTTTCCTTAGCGGGAATGAGCAGTTCTTC. Translated, it gives CASSFLSGNEQFF.